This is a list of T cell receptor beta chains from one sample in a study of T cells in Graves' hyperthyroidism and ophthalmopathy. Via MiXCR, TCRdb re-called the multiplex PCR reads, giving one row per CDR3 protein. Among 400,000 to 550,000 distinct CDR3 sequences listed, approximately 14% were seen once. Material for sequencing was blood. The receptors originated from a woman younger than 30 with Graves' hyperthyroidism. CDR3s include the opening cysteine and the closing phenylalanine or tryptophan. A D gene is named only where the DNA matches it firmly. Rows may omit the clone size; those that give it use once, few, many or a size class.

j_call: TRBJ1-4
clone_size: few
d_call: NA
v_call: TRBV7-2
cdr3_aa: CASSSLDRDAEKLFF
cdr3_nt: TGTGCCAGCAGCTCGCTAGATCGGGACGCAGAAAAACTGTTTTTT

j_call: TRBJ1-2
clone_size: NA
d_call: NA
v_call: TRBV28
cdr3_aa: CASRSGGANYGYTF
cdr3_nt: TGTGCCAGCAGGTCCGGGGGCGCCAACTATGGCTACACCTTC

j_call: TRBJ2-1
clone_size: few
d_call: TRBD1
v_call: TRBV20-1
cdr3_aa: CSAPRTGYNEQFF
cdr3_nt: TGCAGTGCCCCAAGGACAGGCTACAATGAGCAGTTCTTC

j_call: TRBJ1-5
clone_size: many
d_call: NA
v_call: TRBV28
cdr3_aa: CASSLGPMEHF
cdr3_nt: TGTGCCAGCAGTTTAGGCCCGATGGAGCATTTT

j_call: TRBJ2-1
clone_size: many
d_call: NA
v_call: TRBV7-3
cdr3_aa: CASSLFGGGGNEQFF
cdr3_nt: TGTGCCAGCAGCTTATTTGGGGGAGGGGGCAATGAGCAGTTCTTC

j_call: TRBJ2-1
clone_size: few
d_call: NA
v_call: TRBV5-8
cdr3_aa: CASSFSRQIF
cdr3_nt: TGTGCCAGCAGCTTTTCCCGTCAGATCTTC

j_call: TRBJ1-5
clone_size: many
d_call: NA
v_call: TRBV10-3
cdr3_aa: CAISAGGNQPQHF
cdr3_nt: TGTGCCATCAGTGCGGGGGGAAATCAGCCCCAGCATTTT

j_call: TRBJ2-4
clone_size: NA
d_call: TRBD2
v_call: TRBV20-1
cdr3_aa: CSARVGLAGYVKNIQYF
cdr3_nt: TGCAGTGCTAGAGTCGGACTAGCGGGATATGTCAAAAACATTCAGTACTTC

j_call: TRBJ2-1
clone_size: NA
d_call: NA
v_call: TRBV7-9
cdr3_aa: CASSLRTLREYNEQFF
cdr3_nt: TGTGCCAGCAGCCTGAGGACTCTTCGCGAATACAATGAGCAGTTCTTC

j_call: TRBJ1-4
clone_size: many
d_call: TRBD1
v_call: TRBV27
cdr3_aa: CASSLWATGSEKLFF
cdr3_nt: TGTGCCAGCAGTTTATGGGCGACAGGGAGCGAAAAACTGTTTTTT

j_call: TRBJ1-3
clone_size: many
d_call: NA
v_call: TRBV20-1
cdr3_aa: CSASSGRGNTIYF
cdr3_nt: TGCAGTGCTAGTTCAGGGAGGGGAAACACCATATATTTT

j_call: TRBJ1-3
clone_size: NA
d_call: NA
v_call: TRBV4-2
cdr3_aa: CASSPRDTNSGNTIYF
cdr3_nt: TGTGCCAGCAGCCCAAGGGACACAAACTCTGGAAACACCATATATTTT

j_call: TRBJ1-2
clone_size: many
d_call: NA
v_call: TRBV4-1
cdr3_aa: CASSQASDVDYTF
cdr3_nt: TGCGCCAGCAGCCAAGCCTCGGACGTGGACTACACCTTC

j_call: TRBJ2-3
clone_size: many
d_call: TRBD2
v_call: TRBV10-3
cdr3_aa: CAILAGGRSTDTQYF
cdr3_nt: TGTGCGATACTAGCGGGAGGGCGAAGCACAGATACGCAGTATTTT

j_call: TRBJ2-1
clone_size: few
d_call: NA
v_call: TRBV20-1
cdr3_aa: CSARDAGAGSPQFF
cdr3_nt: TGCAGTGCTAGAGACGCCGGGGCCGGGTCTCCCCAGTTCTTC

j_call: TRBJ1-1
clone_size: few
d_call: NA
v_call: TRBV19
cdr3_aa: CASSIGPGNTEAFF
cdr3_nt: TGTGCCAGTAGTATCGGGCCAGGAAACACTGAAGCTTTCTTT

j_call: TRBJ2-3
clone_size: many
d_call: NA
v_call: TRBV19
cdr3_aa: CASKDSGHTDTQYF
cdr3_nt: TGTGCCAGTAAAGATAGCGGACACACAGATACGCAGTATTTT

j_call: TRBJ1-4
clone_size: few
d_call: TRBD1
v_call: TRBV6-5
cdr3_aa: CASSYIQGGEKLFF
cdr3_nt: TGTGCCAGCAGTTACATCCAGGGGGGGGAAAAACTGTTTTTT

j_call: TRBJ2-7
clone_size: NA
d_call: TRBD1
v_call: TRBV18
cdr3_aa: CASSPPSGGYEQYF
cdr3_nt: TGTGCCAGCTCACCACCTTCAGGGGGCTACGAGCAGTACTTC

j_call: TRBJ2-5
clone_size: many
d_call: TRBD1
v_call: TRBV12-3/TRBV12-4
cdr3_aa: CASSPDRGRETQYF
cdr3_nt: TGTGCCAGCAGTCCCGACAGGGGACGTGAGACCCAGTACTTC

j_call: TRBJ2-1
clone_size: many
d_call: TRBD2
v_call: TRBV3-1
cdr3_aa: CASSQDRRTSGGNSYNEQFF
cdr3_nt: TGTGCCAGCAGCCAAGATCGGCGGACTAGCGGGGGGAACTCCTACAATGAGCAGTTCTTC

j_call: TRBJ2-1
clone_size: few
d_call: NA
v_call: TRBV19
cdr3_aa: CASMASYNEQFF
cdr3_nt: TGTGCCAGTATGGCGTCCTACAATGAGCAGTTCTTC

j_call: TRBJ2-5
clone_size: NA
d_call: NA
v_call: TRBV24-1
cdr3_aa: CATSDLHFNPGHLQETQYF
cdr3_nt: TGTGCCACCAGTGATTTGCATTTTAACCCAGGACACTTACAAGAGACCCAGTACTTC

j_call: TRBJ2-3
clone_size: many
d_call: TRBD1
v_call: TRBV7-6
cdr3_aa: CASSLALGQGLLEGRDTQYF
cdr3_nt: TGTGCCAGCAGCTTAGCGTTGGGACAGGGATTGCTAGAGGGAAGGGATACGCAGTATTTT

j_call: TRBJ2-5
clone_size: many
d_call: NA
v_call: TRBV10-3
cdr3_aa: CAISEWGSEEETQYF
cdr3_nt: TGTGCCATCAGTGAATGGGGTAGCGAGGAAGAGACCCAGTACTTC

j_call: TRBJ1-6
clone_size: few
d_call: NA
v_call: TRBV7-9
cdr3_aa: CASSHQPGQSGDSPLHF
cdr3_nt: TGTGCCAGCAGCCACCAACCTGGACAGAGTGGGGATTCACCCCTCCACTTT

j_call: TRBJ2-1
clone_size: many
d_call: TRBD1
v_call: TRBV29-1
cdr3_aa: CSVEPGTESEQFF
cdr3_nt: TGCAGCGTTGAACCGGGGACAGAATCGGAGCAGTTCTTC

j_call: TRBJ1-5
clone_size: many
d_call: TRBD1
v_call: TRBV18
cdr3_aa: CASSPPGTGSYQPQHF
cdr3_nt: TGTGCCAGCTCACCGCCGGGGACAGGGTCTTATCAGCCCCAGCATTTT

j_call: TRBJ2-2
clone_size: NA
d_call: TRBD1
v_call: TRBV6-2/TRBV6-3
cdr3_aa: CASSLQGDPFF
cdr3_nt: TGTGCCAGCAGTCTACAGGGGGACCCATTTTTT

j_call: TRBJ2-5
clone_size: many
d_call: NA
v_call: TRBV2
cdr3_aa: CASSALFGGPQETQYF
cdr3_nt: TGTGCCAGCAGCGCACTTTTTGGAGGGCCCCAAGAGACCCAGTACTTC

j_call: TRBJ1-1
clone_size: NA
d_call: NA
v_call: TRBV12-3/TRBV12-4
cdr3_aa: CASSSGQSMNTEAFF
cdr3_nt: TGCGCCAGCAGCTCCGGACAGAGTATGAACACTGAAGCTTTCTTT

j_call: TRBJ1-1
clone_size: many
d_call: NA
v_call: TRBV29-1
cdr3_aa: CSVDGRSGTEAFF
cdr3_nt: TGCAGCGTTGATGGCAGGTCGGGAACTGAAGCTTTCTTT

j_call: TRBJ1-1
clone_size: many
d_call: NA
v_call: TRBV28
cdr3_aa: CASGGMNTEAFF
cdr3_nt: TGTGCCAGCGGAGGTATGAACACTGAAGCTTTCTTT

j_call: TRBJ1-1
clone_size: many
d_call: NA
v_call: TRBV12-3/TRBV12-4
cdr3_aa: CASSLQGQENTEAFF
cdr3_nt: TGTGCCAGCAGTTTACAGGGACAAGAGAACACTGAAGCTTTCTTT

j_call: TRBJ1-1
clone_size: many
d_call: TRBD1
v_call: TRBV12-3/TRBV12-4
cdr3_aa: CASSQTGTGVTEAFF
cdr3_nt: TGTGCCAGCAGCCAGACCGGGACAGGGGTTACTGAAGCTTTCTTT

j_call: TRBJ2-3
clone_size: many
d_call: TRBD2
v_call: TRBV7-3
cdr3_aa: CASSLGLAGGLDTQYF
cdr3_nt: TGTGCCAGCAGCCTAGGACTAGCGGGAGGTTTAGATACGCAGTATTTT

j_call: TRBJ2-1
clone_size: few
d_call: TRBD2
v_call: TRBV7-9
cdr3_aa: CDSSPPSGSSSYNEQFF
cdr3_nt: TGTGACAGCAGCCCACCTAGCGGAAGCAGCTCCTACAATGAGCAGTTCTTC

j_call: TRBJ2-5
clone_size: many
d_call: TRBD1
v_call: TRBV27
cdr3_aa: CASSLVGTGGAETQYF
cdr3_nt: TGTGCCAGCAGTTTAGTAGGGACAGGGGGAGCCGAGACCCAGTACTTC

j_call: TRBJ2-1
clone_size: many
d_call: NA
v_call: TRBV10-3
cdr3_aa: CAISGGWNNEQFF
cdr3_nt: TGTGCCATCAGTGGGGGGTGGAACAATGAGCAGTTCTTC

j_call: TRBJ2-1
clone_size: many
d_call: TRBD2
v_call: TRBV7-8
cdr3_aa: CASSLAGLVYNEQFF
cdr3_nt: TGTGCCAGCAGCTTAGCGGGACTAGTATACAATGAGCAGTTCTTC

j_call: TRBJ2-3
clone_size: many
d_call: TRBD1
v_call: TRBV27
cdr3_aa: CASSTLTGVTDTQYF
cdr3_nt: TGTGCCAGCAGTACCCTGACAGGGGTCACAGATACGCAGTATTTT

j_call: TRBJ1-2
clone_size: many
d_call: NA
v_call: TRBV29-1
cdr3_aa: CSVDMANGYTF
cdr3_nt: TGCAGCGTTGATATGGCGAATGGCTACACCTTC

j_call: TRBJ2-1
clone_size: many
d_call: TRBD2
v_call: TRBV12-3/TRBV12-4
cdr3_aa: CASSRTSGSYNEQFF
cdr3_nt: TGTGCCAGCAGCCGGACTAGCGGCTCCTACAATGAGCAGTTCTTC

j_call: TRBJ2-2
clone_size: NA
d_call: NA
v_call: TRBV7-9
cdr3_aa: CASSLTSWANTGELFF
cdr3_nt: TGTGCCAGCAGCTTAACCTCGTGGGCGAACACCGGGGAGCTGTTTTTT

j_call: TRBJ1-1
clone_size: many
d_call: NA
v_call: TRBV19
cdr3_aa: CASSMFTEAFF
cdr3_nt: TGTGCCAGTAGTATGTTTACTGAAGCTTTCTTT

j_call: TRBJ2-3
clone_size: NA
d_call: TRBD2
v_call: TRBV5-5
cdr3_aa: CASSFHSGRAIDTQYF
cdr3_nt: TGTGCCAGCAGCTTCCATAGCGGGAGGGCCATAGATACGCAGTATTTT

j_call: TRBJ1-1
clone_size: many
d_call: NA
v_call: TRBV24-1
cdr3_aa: CAIRGWNTEAFF
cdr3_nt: TGTGCCATCCGGGGCTGGAACACTGAAGCTTTCTTT

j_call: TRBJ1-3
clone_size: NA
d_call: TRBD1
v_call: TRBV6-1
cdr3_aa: CASSFDRGYGNTIYF
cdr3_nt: TGTGCCAGCAGCTTCGACAGGGGATATGGAAACACCATATATTTT

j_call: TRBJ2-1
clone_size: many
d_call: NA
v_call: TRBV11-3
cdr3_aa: CASSLGVGHNEQFF
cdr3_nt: TGTGCCAGCAGCTTAGGTGTTGGACACAATGAGCAGTTCTTC

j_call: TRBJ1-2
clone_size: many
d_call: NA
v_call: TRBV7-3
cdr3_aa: CASSKDRNYGYTF
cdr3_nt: TGTGCCAGCAGTAAAGACCGTAACTATGGCTACACCTTC

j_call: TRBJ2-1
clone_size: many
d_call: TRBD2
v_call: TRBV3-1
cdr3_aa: CASSRTSGRSNEQFF
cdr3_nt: TGTGCCAGCAGCCGTACTAGCGGGAGGTCCAATGAGCAGTTCTTC

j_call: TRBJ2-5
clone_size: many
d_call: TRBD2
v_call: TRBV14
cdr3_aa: CASSQVAGGGETQYF
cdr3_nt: TGTGCCAGCAGCCAAGTCGCGGGAGGCGGGGAGACCCAGTACTTC

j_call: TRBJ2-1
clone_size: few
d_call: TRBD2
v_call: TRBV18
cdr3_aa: CASSPTTESGRKQFF
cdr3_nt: TGTGCCAGCTCACCAACGACCGAGAGCGGGAGAAAGCAGTTCTTC

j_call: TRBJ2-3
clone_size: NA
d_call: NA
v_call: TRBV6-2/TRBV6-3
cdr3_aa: CASLTGTVVYF
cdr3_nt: TGTGCCAGCCTTACGGGGACTGTTGTGTATTTT

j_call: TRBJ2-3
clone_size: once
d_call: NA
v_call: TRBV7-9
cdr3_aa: CASSSDRFKGSTDTQYF
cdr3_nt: TGTGCCAGCAGTTCCGACAGGTTCAAAGGGAGCACAGATACGCAGTATTTT

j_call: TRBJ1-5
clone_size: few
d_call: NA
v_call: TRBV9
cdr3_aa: CASSEGESNQPQHF
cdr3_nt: TGTGCCAGCAGCGAAGGGGAGTCAAATCAGCCCCAGCATTTT

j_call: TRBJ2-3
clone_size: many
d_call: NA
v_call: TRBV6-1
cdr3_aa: CASSRSGDTQYF
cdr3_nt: TGTGCCAGCAGCCGTTCTGGAGATACGCAGTATTTT

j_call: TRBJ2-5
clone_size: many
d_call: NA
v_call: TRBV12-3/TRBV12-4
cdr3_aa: CASSFGKEGTQYF
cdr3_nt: TGTGCCAGCAGTTTCGGGAAAGAGGGGACCCAGTACTTC

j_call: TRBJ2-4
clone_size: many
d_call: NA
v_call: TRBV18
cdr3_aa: CASSPTAGTEIAKNIQYF
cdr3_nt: TGTGCCAGCTCACCCACGGCCGGGACGGAAATAGCCAAAAACATTCAGTACTTC